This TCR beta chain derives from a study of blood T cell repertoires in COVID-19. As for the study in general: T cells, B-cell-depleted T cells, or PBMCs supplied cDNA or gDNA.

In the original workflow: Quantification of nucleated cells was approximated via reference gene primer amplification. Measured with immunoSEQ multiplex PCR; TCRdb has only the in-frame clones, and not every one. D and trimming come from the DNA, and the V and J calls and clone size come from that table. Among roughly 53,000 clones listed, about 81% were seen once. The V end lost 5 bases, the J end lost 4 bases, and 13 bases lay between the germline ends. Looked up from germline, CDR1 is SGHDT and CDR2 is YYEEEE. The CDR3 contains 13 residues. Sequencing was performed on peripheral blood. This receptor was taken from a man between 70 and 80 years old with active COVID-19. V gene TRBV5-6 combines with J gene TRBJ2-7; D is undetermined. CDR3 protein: CASSGGKIYEQYF. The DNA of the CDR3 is TGTGCCAGCAGTGGCGGAAAAATTTACGAGCAGTACTTC.